A selection of T cell receptor beta chains follows, all from one sample in a study of blood T cell repertoires in COVID-19. Libraries were prepared by immunoSEQ multiplex PCR; TCRdb keeps only in-frame clonotypes and omits some of them. The data hold approximately 250,000 clones, with roughly 85% observed a single time. Source material: peripheral blood. The receptors derive from a man in his forties with acute or convalescent COVID-19. Each CDR3 is given with its conserved first and last residue. D genes are given only for firm matches. Rows give clone size only sometimes, using once, few, many, or a class for an expanded clone.

J gene: TRBJ1-1
clone size: -
V gene: TRBV13
D gene: TRBD1
CDR3 DNA: TGTGCCAGCAGCTTAGGCCAGCGACAGGGGAGTGGAGCTTTCTTT
CDR3 protein: CASSLGQRQGSGAFF

J gene: TRBJ2-7
clone size: -
V gene: TRBV7-9
D gene: TRBD1
CDR3 DNA: TGTGCCAGCAGCCGCCCGGGACAGGGAGGTTACGAGCAGTACTTC
CDR3 protein: CASSRPGQGGYEQYF

J gene: TRBJ2-2
clone size: -
V gene: TRBV7-9
D gene: -
CDR3 DNA: TGTGCCAGCAACCCTATATCGGGGAACACCGGGGAGCTGTTTTTT
CDR3 protein: CASNPISGNTGELFF

J gene: TRBJ1-5
clone size: -
V gene: TRBV12-3/TRBV12-4
D gene: -
CDR3 DNA: TGTGCCAGCAGTTTAGGGAGCCAGCCCCAGCATTTT
CDR3 protein: CASSLGSQPQHF

J gene: TRBJ1-1
clone size: few
V gene: TRBV19
D gene: -
CDR3 DNA: TGTGCCAGTAGCAATACACGAAACACTGAAGCTTTCTTT
CDR3 protein: CASSNTRNTEAFF

J gene: TRBJ1-3
clone size: -
V gene: TRBV9
D gene: TRBD1
CDR3 DNA: TGTGCCAGCAGCACATCAACAGGGGCCCGCTCTGGAAACACCATATATTTT
CDR3 protein: CASSTSTGARSGNTIYF

J gene: TRBJ1-5
clone size: -
V gene: TRBV9
D gene: -
CDR3 DNA: TGTGCCAGCAGCGTAGAGGAGAATCAGCCCCAGCATTTT
CDR3 protein: CASSVEENQPQHF

J gene: TRBJ2-1
clone size: -
V gene: TRBV7-2
D gene: -
CDR3 DNA: TGTGCCAGCAGCTTAGCGAACAGTTACTCCAATGAGCAGTTCTTC
CDR3 protein: CASSLANSYSNEQFF

J gene: TRBJ2-2
clone size: -
V gene: TRBV6-5
D gene: -
CDR3 DNA: TGTGCCAGCTCCAGGGGGGCCGGGGAGCTGTTTTTT
CDR3 protein: CASSRGAGELFF

J gene: TRBJ1-1
clone size: -
V gene: TRBV28
D gene: -
CDR3 DNA: TGTGCCAGCAGTTTATCAGGGGCGGGTGAAGCTTTCTTT
CDR3 protein: CASSLSGAGEAFF

J gene: TRBJ2-7
clone size: -
V gene: TRBV9
D gene: -
CDR3 DNA: TGTGCCAGCAGCGCAAATGCGGACAGCTACTACGAGCAGTACTTC
CDR3 protein: CASSANADSYYEQYF

J gene: TRBJ2-7
clone size: once
V gene: TRBV10-1
D gene: -
CDR3 DNA: TGCGCCAGCAGAAAAGTGGTTCGGACAATACCCTCTCCCTGTTGCGAGCAGTACTTC
CDR3 protein: CASRKVVRTIPSPCCEQYF

J gene: TRBJ1-3
clone size: -
V gene: TRBV5-5
D gene: TRBD1
CDR3 DNA: TGTGCCAGCAGCTACCAGACAGGGTCCGGAAACACCATATATTTT
CDR3 protein: CASSYQTGSGNTIYF

J gene: TRBJ1-6
clone size: -
V gene: TRBV7-9
D gene: TRBD1
CDR3 DNA: TGTGCCAGCAGTTCCGGGACAGCTAATTCACCCCTCCACTTT
CDR3 protein: CASSSGTANSPLHF

J gene: TRBJ1-1
clone size: -
V gene: TRBV7-9
D gene: -
CDR3 DNA: TGTGCCAGCAGCACACAATCACCAGGGGTAGGTGAAGCTTTCTTT
CDR3 protein: CASSTQSPGVGEAFF

J gene: TRBJ2-3
clone size: -
V gene: TRBV5-6
D gene: -
CDR3 DNA: TGTGCCAGCAACCATTACCAGTACACAGATACGCAGTATTTT
CDR3 protein: CASNHYQYTDTQYF

J gene: TRBJ1-2
clone size: -
V gene: TRBV11-2
D gene: -
CDR3 DNA: TGTGCCAGCAGCTTAGTAACCGGGGGGAATGGCTACACCTTC
CDR3 protein: CASSLVTGGNGYTF

J gene: TRBJ2-5
clone size: once
V gene: TRBV27
D gene: -
CDR3 DNA: TGTGCCAGCAGTTTACAACAGGGAGGGGAGACCCAGTACTTC
CDR3 protein: CASSLQQGGETQYF

J gene: TRBJ2-3
clone size: -
V gene: TRBV19
D gene: TRBD1
CDR3 DNA: TGTGCCAGTAGTACCCCGGACAGGGGGCAGGATACGCAGTATTTT
CDR3 protein: CASSTPDRGQDTQYF

J gene: TRBJ2-3
clone size: -
V gene: TRBV19
D gene: TRBD2
CDR3 DNA: TGTGCCAGTACCAGGACTAGCGGGGGTCAGGGTACGCAGTATTTT
CDR3 protein: CASTRTSGGQGTQYF

J gene: TRBJ1-1
clone size: -
V gene: TRBV6-2/TRBV6-3
D gene: -
CDR3 DNA: TGTGCCAGCAGTTATTGGGGGGGCACTGAAGCTTTCTTT
CDR3 protein: CASSYWGGTEAFF

J gene: TRBJ1-1
clone size: -
V gene: TRBV4-1
D gene: TRBD1
CDR3 DNA: TGCGCCAGCAGCCAGGTGGCGACAGGGGGTTCTGAAGCTTTCTTT
CDR3 protein: CASSQVATGGSEAFF

J gene: TRBJ1-6
clone size: few
V gene: TRBV30
D gene: TRBD1
CDR3 DNA: TGTGCCTGGAGTAGGGGACAGAGTAATTCACCCCTCCACTTT
CDR3 protein: CAWSRGQSNSPLHF

J gene: TRBJ1-3
clone size: -
V gene: TRBV5-4
D gene: TRBD1
CDR3 DNA: TGTGCCAGCAGCTTTCCCGACAGGGACTCTGGAAACACCATATATTTT
CDR3 protein: CASSFPDRDSGNTIYF

J gene: TRBJ1-4
clone size: -
V gene: TRBV24-1
D gene: TRBD1
CDR3 DNA: TGTGCCACCAGTGATCCGGGACAGGGGGAAAAACTGTTTTTT
CDR3 protein: CATSDPGQGEKLFF

J gene: TRBJ2-5
clone size: -
V gene: TRBV1
D gene: -
CDR3 DNA: TGCACCAGCAGCCAGCCCCACAGAGAAAGACAGGCCGAGGAGGCCCAGTACTTC
CDR3 protein: CTSSQPHRERQAEEAQYF

J gene: TRBJ1-1
clone size: -
V gene: TRBV9
D gene: -
CDR3 DNA: TGTGCCAGCAGCCCGTTGAACACTGAAGCTTTCTTT
CDR3 protein: CASSPLNTEAFF

J gene: TRBJ2-2
clone size: -
V gene: TRBV7-3
D gene: TRBD2
CDR3 DNA: TGTGCCAGCAGCTTAAGCGGGGGGGCCCCCGGGGAGCTGTTTTTT
CDR3 protein: CASSLSGGAPGELFF

J gene: TRBJ1-1
clone size: once
V gene: TRBV7-9
D gene: -
CDR3 DNA: TGTGCCAGCAGCTTAGTAGGGAGGGGGAGGAGTACTGAAGCTTTCTTT
CDR3 protein: CASSLVGRGRSTEAFF

J gene: TRBJ2-3
clone size: -
V gene: TRBV7-3
D gene: -
CDR3 DNA: TGTGCCAGCAGCTTATCAGGGCGCACAGATACGCAGTATTTT
CDR3 protein: CASSLSGRTDTQYF

J gene: TRBJ2-5
clone size: -
V gene: TRBV2
D gene: -
CDR3 DNA: TGTGCCAGCAATCCGGGCCCGGGGGAGACCCAGTACTTC
CDR3 protein: CASNPGPGETQYF

J gene: TRBJ2-7
clone size: -
V gene: TRBV19
D gene: TRBD2
CDR3 DNA: TGTGCCAGTAGTCTCAGGACTAGCGGGGGCGCTTTCTCCTACGAGCAGTACTTC
CDR3 protein: CASSLRTSGGAFSYEQYF

J gene: TRBJ1-1
clone size: -
V gene: TRBV6-2/TRBV6-3
D gene: TRBD1
CDR3 DNA: TGTGCCAGCAGTTATCGCCCATCCGGGACAGGGGAAGCTTTCTTT
CDR3 protein: CASSYRPSGTGEAFF

J gene: TRBJ2-1
clone size: -
V gene: TRBV9
D gene: -
CDR3 DNA: TGTGCCAGCAGCGTAGCGGCTAGTCCCAATGAGCAGTTCTTC
CDR3 protein: CASSVAASPNEQFF

J gene: TRBJ1-6
clone size: few
V gene: TRBV3-1/TRBV3-2
D gene: -
CDR3 DNA: TGTGCCAGCAGCCGAGAGGGCACCCAGGGAAGGTCCTATAATTCACCCCTCCACTTT
CDR3 protein: CASSREGTQGRSYNSPLHF

J gene: TRBJ2-7
clone size: -
V gene: TRBV5-4
D gene: TRBD2
CDR3 DNA: TGTGCCAGCAGCTTCAATTCAGCGGGGAGGACCTACGAGCAGTACTTC
CDR3 protein: CASSFNSAGRTYEQYF

J gene: TRBJ2-5
clone size: -
V gene: TRBV5-8
D gene: TRBD1
CDR3 DNA: TGTGCCAGCACATCAGATCGGGCCGAATTGGACAGGGAAGAGACCCAGTACTTC
CDR3 protein: CASTSDRAELDREETQYF

J gene: TRBJ2-1
clone size: -
V gene: TRBV19
D gene: TRBD2
CDR3 DNA: TGTGCCAGTAGTATTCTAGCGGGGGGAAACAATGAGCAGTTCTTC
CDR3 protein: CASSILAGGNNEQFF

J gene: TRBJ2-3
clone size: few
V gene: TRBV29-1
D gene: TRBD2
CDR3 DNA: TGCAGCGTTGGGCCTAGCGGGGCCCGCACAGATACGCAGTATTTT
CDR3 protein: CSVGPSGARTDTQYF

J gene: TRBJ2-6
clone size: -
V gene: TRBV7-2
D gene: -
CDR3 DNA: TGTGCCAGCAGCTCCCGCAGCTCTGGGGCCAACGTCCTGACTTTC
CDR3 protein: CASSSRSSGANVLTF

J gene: TRBJ1-5
clone size: few
V gene: TRBV18
D gene: -
CDR3 DNA: TGTGCCAGCTCACGGCAGGGGATGGCCCAGCATTTT
CDR3 protein: CASSRQGMAQHF

J gene: TRBJ1-1
clone size: few
V gene: TRBV18
D gene: -
CDR3 DNA: TGTGCCAGCTCACTTATGGACAGAGACACTGAAGCTTTCTTT
CDR3 protein: CASSLMDRDTEAFF

J gene: TRBJ2-7
clone size: -
V gene: TRBV15
D gene: -
CDR3 DNA: TGTGCCACCAGCGGGCGACTAGGTACCCACGAGCAGTACTTC
CDR3 protein: CATSGRLGTHEQYF

J gene: TRBJ1-4
clone size: -
V gene: TRBV18
D gene: -
CDR3 DNA: TGTGCCAGCTCACCTCTGGCAGGGCCTAATGAAAAACTGTTTTTT
CDR3 protein: CASSPLAGPNEKLFF

J gene: TRBJ1-2
clone size: -
V gene: TRBV3-1/TRBV3-2
D gene: -
CDR3 DNA: TGTGCCAGCAGCCAAGAGAAGCCCGCTGGTGGCTACACCTTC
CDR3 protein: CASSQEKPAGGYTF

J gene: TRBJ1-1
clone size: once
V gene: TRBV27
D gene: TRBD1
CDR3 DNA: TGTGCCAGCAGTCCGGGACAGGTGAACACTGAAGCTTTCTTT
CDR3 protein: CASSPGQVNTEAFF

J gene: TRBJ2-1
clone size: -
V gene: TRBV6-4
D gene: -
CDR3 DNA: TGTGCCAGCAGCGCCGCGGGGGACACCTACAATGAGCAGTTCTTC
CDR3 protein: CASSAAGDTYNEQFF